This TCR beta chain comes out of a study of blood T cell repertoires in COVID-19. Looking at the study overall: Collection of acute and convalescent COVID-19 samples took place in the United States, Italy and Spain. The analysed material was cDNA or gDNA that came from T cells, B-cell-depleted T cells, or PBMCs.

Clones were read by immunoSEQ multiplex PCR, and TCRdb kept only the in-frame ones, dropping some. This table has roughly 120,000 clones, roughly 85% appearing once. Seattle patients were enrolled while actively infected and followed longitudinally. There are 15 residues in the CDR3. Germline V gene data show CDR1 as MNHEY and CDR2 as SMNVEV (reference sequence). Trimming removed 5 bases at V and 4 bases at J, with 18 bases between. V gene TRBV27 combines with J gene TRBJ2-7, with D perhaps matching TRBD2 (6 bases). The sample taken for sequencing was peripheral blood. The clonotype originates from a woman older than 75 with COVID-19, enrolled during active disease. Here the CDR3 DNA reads TGTGCCAGCAGTACCACGGGAGCAAGTATATACGAGCAGTACTTC. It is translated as CASSTTGASIYEQYF.